The rows below give T cell receptor beta chains drawn from one sample of a study of T cells in localized non-small cell lung cancer. The table came from immunoSEQ multiplex PCR; TCRdb's copy has only in-frame clones and leaves some out. The sample contains tens of thousands of clones, less than 85% of which appear only once. Sequences were derived from PBMCs, sampled before any cancer treatment. The receptors come from a woman aged 35 to 70 with stage II lung adenocarcinoma. Both conserved end residues are part of each CDR3. D genes are given only for firm matches. Some rows mark clone size as missing; the rest say once, few, many or name a class of expanded clone.

J gene: TRBJ2-5
clone size: .
V gene: TRBV4-1
D gene: .
CDR3 DNA: TGCGCCAGCAGCCCCCTAAGGGCGGCCAATCAAGAGACCCAGTACTTC
CDR3 protein: CASSPLRAANQETQYF

J gene: TRBJ1-1
clone size: .
V gene: TRBV19
D gene: .
CDR3 DNA: TGTGCCAGTAGTATAGGGAACAGGGATGGCACTGAAGCTTTCTTT
CDR3 protein: CASSIGNRDGTEAFF

J gene: TRBJ2-1
clone size: .
V gene: TRBV4-1
D gene: TRBD2
CDR3 DNA: TGCGCCAGCAGCCAAGATCGGGGCGGGGGGGCGAAGGATGAGCAGTTCTTC
CDR3 protein: CASSQDRGGGAKDEQFF

J gene: TRBJ2-3
clone size: few
V gene: TRBV19
D gene: TRBD2
CDR3 DNA: TGTGCCAGTAGTATAAGGGGCCTCGCGGGGGGAGGGGATACGCAGTATTTT
CDR3 protein: CASSIRGLAGGGDTQYF

J gene: TRBJ2-7
clone size: .
V gene: TRBV2
D gene: .
CDR3 DNA: TGTGCCAGCAGTGAATTTAAGTCTGTTCCTGCCTACGAGCAGTACTTC
CDR3 protein: CASSEFKSVPAYEQYF

J gene: TRBJ2-3
clone size: .
V gene: TRBV7-9
D gene: .
CDR3 DNA: TGTGCCAGCGACCAGGGGCGTTGGGGCACAGATACGCAGTATTTT
CDR3 protein: CASDQGRWGTDTQYF

J gene: TRBJ2-7
clone size: once
V gene: TRBV30
D gene: .
CDR3 DNA: TGTGCCTGGAGTGTAGTACCTTACGAGCAGTACTTC
CDR3 protein: CAWSVVPYEQYF

J gene: TRBJ1-1
clone size: medium-sized
V gene: TRBV7-3
D gene: .
CDR3 DNA: TGTGCCAGCAGCTTATATCTGGACACTGAAGCTTTCTTT
CDR3 protein: CASSLYLDTEAFF

J gene: TRBJ1-2
clone size: .
V gene: TRBV29-1
D gene: .
CDR3 DNA: TGCAGCGTAGAAACTCACCGGGGCTATGGCTACACCTTC
CDR3 protein: CSVETHRGYGYTF

J gene: TRBJ1-2
clone size: .
V gene: TRBV6-1
D gene: .
CDR3 DNA: TGTGCCAGCAGTGAAGTAGATGGCTACACCTTC
CDR3 protein: CASSEVDGYTF